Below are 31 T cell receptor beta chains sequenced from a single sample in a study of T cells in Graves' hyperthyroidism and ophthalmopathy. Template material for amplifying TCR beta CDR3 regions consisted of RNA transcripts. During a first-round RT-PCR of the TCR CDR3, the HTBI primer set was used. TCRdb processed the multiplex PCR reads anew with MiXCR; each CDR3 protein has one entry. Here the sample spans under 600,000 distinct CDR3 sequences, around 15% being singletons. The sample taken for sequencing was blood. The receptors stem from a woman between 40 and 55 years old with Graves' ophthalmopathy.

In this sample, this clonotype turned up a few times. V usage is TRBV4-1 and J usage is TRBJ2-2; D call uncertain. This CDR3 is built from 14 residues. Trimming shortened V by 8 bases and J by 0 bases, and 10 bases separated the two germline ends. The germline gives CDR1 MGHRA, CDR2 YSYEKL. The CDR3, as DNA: TGCGCCAGCCGCCTTTCACCGAACACCGGGGAGCTGTTTTTT. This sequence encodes CASRLSPNTGELFF.

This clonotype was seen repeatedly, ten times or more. CDR3 bases: TGTGCCAGCACTCCCAGCGGGAGCAGCACAGATACGCAGTATTTT. Protein product: CASTPSGSSTDTQYF. V and J are TRBV28 and TRBJ2-3, with 8 bases aligning to TRBD2. This CDR3 comprises 15 residues. With V trimmed by 7 bases and J by 0 bases, 6 bases remained unmatched. Germline V CDR1 and CDR2: MDHEN, SYDVKM.

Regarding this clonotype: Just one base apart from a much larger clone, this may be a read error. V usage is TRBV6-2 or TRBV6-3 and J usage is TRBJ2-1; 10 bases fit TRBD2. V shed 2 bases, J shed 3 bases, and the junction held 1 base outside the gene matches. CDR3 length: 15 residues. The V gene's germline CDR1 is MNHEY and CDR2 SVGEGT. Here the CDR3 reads CASSYTSGIYNEQFF. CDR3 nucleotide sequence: TGTGCCAGCAGTTACACTAGCGGGATCTACAATGAGCAGTTCTTC.

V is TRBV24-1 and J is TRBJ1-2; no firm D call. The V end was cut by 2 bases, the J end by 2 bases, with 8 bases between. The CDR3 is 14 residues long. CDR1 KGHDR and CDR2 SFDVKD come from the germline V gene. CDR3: CATSDYSANYGYTF. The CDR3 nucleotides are TGTGCCACCAGTGATTACTCCGCAAACTATGGCTACACCTTC.

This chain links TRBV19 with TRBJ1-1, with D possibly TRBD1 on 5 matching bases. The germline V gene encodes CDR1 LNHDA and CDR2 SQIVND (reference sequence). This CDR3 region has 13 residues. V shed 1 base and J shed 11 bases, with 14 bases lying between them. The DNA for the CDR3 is TGTGCCAGTAGTATAGGAGGGGAAGAAGGGGCTTTCTTT. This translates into CASSIGGEEGAFF.

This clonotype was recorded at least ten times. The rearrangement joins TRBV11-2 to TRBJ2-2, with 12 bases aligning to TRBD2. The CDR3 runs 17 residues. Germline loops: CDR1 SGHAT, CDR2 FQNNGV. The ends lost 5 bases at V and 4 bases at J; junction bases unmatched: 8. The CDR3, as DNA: TGTGCCAGCAGCGCCCGTCTAGCGGGAGGGGGCACCGGGGAGCTGTTTTTT. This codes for CASSARLAGGGTGELFF.

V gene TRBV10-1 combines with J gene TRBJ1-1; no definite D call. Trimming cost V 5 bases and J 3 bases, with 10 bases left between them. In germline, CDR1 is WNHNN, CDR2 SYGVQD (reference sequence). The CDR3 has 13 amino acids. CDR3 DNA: TGCGCCAGCAGTCCCCGATGGGACACTGAAGCTTTCTTT. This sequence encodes CASSPRWDTEAFF.

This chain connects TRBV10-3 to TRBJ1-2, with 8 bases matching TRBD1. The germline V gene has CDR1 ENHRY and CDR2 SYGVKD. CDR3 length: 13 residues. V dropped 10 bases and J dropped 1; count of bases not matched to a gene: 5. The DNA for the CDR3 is TGTGCCACAGGGGACAGGATTAACTATGGCTACACCTTC. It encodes CATGDRINYGYTF.

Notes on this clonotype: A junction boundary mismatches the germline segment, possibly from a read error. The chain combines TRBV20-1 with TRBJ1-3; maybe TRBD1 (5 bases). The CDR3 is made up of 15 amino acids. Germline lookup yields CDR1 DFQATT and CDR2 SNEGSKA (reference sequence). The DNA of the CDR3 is TGCAGTGCTAGTGAACAGGTTTACTCTGGAAACACCACATATTTT. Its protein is CSASEQVYSGNTTYF.

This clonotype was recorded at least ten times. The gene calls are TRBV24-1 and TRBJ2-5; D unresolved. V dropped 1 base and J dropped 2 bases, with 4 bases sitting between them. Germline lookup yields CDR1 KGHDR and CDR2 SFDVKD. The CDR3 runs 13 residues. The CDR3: CATSDLHQETQYF. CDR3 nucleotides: TGTGCCACCAGTGATTTACATCAAGAGACCCAGTACTTC.

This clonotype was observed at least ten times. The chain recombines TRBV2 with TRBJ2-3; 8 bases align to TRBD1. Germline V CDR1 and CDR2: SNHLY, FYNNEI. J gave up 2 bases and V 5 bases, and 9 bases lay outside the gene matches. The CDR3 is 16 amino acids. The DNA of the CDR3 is TGTGCCAGCAGTCCCCCTGGGACAGGAACCACAGATACGCAGTATTTT. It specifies CASSPPGTGTTDTQYF.

This chain's CDR3 is CASKEQGAGNQPQHF. CDR3 in DNA: TGTGCCAGTAAGGAACAGGGGGCTGGCAATCAGCCCCAGCATTTT. J is TRBJ1-5 and V is TRBV19, with 9 bases identical to TRBD1. CDR3 size: 15 residues. V was clipped by 7 bases and J by 2 bases; unmatched bases: 6. Germline lookup yields CDR1 LNHDA and CDR2 SQIVND (reference sequence). The variable domain in full, completed from reference TRBV19 and TRBJ1-5, reads DGGITQSPKYLFRKEGQNVTLSCEQNLNHDAMYWYRQDPGQGLRLIYYSQIVNDFQKGDIAEGYSVSREKKESFPLTVTSAQKNPTAFYLCASKEQGAGNQPQHFGDGTRLSIL.

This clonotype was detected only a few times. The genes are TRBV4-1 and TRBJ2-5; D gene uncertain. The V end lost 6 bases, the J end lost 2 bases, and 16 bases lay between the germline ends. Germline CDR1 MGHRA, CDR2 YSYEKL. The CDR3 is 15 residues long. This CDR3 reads CASSRSGRIQETQYF. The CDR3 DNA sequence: TGCGCCAGCAGTAGGTCGGGCAGGATTCAAGAGACCCAGTACTTC.

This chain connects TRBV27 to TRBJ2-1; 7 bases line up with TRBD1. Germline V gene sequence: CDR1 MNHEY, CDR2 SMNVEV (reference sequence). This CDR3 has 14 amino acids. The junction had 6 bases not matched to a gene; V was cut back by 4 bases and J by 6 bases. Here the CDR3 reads CASSWGQQFNEQFF. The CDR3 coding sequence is TGTGCCAGCAGTTGGGGACAGCAATTCAATGAGCAGTTCTTC.

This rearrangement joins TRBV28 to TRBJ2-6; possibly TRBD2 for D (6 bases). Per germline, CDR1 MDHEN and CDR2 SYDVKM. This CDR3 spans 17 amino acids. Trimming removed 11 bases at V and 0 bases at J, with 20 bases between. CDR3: CAAGGADAFSGANVLTF. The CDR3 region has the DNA TGTGCCGCCGGAGGGGCAGATGCTTTCTCTGGGGCCAACGTCCTGACTTTC.

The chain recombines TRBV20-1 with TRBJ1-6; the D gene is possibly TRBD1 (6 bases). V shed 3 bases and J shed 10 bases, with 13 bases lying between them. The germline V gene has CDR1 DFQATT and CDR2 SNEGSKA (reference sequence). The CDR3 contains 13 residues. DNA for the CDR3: TGCAGTGCTAGCTCGGGGGCACGGTCACCCCTCCACTTT. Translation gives CSASSGARSPLHF.

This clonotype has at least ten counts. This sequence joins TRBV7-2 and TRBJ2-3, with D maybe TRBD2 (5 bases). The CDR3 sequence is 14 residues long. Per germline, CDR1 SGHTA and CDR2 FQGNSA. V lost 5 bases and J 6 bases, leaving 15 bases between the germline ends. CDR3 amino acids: CASSISLGSDTQYF. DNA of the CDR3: TGTGCCAGCAGCATATCCCTAGGGAGTGATACGCAGTATTTT.

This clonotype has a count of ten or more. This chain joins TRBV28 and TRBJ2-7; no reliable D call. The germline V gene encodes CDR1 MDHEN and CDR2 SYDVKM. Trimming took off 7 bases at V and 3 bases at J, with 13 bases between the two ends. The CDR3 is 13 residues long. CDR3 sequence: CASNSYRSYEQYF. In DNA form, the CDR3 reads TGTGCCAGCAACAGTTATAGGAGCTACGAGCAGTACTTC.

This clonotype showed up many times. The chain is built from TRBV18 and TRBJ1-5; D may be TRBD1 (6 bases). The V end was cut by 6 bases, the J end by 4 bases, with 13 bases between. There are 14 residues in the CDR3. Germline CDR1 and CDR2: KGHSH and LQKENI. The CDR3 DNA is TGTGCCAGCTCCGGGGGCGGAACAAATCAGCCCCAGCATTTT. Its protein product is CASSGGGTNQPQHF. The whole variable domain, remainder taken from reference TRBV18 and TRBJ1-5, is NAGVMQNPRHLVRRRGQEARLRCSPMKGHSHVYWYRQLPEEGLKFMVYLQKENIIDESGMPKERFSAEFPKEGPSILRIQQVVRGDSAAYFCASSGGGTNQPQHFGDGTRLSIL.

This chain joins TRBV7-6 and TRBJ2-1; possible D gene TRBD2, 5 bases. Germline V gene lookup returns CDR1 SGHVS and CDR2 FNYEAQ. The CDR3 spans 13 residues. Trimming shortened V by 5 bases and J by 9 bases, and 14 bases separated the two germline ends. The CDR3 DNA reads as TGTGCCAGCAGCCCGTCTGGAAGCGGTGAGCAGTTCTTC. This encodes CASSPSGSGEQFF.

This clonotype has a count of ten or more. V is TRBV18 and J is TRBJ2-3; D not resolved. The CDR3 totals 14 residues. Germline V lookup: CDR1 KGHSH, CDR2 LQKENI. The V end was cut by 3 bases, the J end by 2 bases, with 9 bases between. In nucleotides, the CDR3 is TGTGCCAGCTCACCGGATTACATCACAGATACGCAGTATTTT. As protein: CASSPDYITDTQYF.

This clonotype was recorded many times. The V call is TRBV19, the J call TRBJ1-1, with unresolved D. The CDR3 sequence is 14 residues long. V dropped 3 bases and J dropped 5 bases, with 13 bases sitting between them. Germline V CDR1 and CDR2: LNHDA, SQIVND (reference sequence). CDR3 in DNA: TGTGCCAGTAGTATCCCCCGACTACAAACTGAAGCTTTCTTT. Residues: CASSIPRLQTEAFF.

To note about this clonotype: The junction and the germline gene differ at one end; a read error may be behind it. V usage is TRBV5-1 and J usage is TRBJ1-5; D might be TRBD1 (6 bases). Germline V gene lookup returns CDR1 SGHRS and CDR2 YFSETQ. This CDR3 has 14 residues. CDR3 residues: CAGSLTGLNQPQHF. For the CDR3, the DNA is TGCGCCGGCAGCTTGACAGGTCTTAATCAGCCCCAGCATTTT. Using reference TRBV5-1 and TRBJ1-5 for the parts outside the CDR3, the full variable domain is KAGVTQTPRYLIKTRGQQVTLSCSPISGHRSVSWYQQTPGQGLQFLFEYFSETQRNKGNFPGRFSGRQFSNSRSEMNVSTLELGDSALYLCAGSLTGLNQPQHFGDGTRLSIL.

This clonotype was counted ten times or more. The CDR3 coding sequence is TGTGCCAGCAGTCCCGCTATAGGGGCCACAGATACGCAGTATTTT. This codes for CASSPAIGATDTQYF. This chain links TRBV3-1 with TRBJ2-3, with D perhaps matching TRBD1 (5 bases). Trimming stripped 6 bases from V and 2 bases from J, with 15 bases between. Looked up from germline, CDR1 is LGHDT and CDR2 is YNNKEL (reference sequence). The CDR3 contains 15 residues.

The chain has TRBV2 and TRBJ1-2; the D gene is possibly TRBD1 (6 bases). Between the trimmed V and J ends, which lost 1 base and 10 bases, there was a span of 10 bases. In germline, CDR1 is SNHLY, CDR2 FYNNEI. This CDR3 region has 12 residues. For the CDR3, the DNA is TGTGCCAGCAGTGAAGGGCAGGGGCCCTACACCTTC. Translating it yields CASSEGQGPYTF. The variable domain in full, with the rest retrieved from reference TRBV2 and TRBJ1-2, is EPEVTQTPSHQVTQMGQEVILRCVPISNHLYFYWYRQILGQKVEFLVSFYNNEISEKSEIFDDQFSVERPDGSNFTLKIRSTKLEDSAMYFCASSEGQGPYTFGSGTRLTVV.

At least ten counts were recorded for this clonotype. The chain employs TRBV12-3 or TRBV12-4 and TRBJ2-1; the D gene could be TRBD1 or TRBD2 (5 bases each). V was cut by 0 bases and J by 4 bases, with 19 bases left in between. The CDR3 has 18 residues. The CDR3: CASSLALGTAVKYNEQFF. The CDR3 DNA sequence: TGTGCCAGCAGTTTAGCGCTCGGGACCGCGGTTAAGTACAATGAGCAGTTCTTC.

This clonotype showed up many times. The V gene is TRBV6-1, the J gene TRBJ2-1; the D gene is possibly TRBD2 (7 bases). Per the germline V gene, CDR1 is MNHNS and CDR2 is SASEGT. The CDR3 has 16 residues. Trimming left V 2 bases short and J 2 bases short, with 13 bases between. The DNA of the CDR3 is TGTGCCAGCAGTGAAAGGGGGGGGGGCACCTACAATGAGCAGTTCTTC. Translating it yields CASSERGGGTYNEQFF.

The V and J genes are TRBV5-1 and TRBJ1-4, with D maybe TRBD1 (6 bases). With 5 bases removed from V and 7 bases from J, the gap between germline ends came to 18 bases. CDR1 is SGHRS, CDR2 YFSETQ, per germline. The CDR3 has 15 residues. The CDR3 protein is CASRPGWDTSEKLFF. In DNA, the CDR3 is TGCGCCAGCAGACCCGGGTGGGACACTTCTGAAAAACTGTTTTTT. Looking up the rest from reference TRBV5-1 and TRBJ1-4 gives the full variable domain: KAGVTQTPRYLIKTRGQQVTLSCSPISGHRSVSWYQQTPGQGLQFLFEYFSETQRNKGNFPGRFSGRQFSNSRSEMNVSTLELGDSALYLCASRPGWDTSEKLFFGSGTQLSVL.

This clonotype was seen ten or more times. The CDR3 protein is CASSYSRTGNTEAFF. The CDR3 DNA follows: TGTGCCAGCAGTTACTCTAGGACAGGAAACACTGAAGCTTTCTTT. The genes are TRBV6-2 or TRBV6-3 and TRBJ1-1, with 7 bases identical to TRBD1. The V gene's germline CDR1 is MNHEY and CDR2 SVGEGT. The trim removed 0 bases at V and 2 bases at J, leaving 3 bases unmatched. The CDR3 sequence is 15 residues long.

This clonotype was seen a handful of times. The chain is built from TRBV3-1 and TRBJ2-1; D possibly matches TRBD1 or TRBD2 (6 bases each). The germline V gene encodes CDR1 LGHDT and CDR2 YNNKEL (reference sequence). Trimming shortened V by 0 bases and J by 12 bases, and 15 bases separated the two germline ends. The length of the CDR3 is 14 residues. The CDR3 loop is CASSQDRGGGPQFF. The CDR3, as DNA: TGTGCCAGCAGCCAAGACCGAGGAGGGGGTCCGCAGTTCTTC.

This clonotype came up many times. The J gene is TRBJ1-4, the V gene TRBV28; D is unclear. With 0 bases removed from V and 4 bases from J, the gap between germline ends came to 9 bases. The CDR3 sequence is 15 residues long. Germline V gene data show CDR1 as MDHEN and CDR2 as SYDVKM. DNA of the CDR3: TGTGCCAGCAGTTTATGGGGCAACTTTAATGAAAAACTGTTTTTT. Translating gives CASSLWGNFNEKLFF. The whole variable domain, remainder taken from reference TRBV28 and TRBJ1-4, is DVKVTQSSRYLVKRTGEKVFLECVQDMDHENMFWYRQDPGLGLRLIYFSYDVKMKEKGDIPEGYSVSREKKERFSLILESASTNQTSMYLCASSLWGNFNEKLFFGSGTQLSVL.